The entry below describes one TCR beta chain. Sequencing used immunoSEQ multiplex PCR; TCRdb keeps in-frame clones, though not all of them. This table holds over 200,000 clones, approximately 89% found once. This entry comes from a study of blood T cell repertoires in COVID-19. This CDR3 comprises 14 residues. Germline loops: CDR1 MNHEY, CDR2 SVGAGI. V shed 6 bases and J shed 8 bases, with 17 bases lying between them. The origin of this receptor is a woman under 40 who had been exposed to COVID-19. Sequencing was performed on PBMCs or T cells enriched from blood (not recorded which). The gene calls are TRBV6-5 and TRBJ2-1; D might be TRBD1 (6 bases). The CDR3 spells CASRFLQGFDEQFF. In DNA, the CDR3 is TGTGCCAGCAGGTTTCTACAGGGATTTGATGAGCAGTTCTTC.